Given below is one TCR beta chain in context. This entry comes from a study of cytomegalovirus exposure and HLA in healthy donors. 60 Vbeta and 13 Jbeta primers were used in PCR. Here immunoSEQ multiplex PCR was the method, and the copy in TCRdb shows in-frame clones only, minus some. The repertoire table contains around 150,000 clones. The V and J ends lost 5 bases and 4 bases respectively, with 11 bases between them. The CDR3 runs 13 residues. Germline loops: CDR1 PRHDT, CDR2 FYEKMQ (reference sequence). V and J are TRBV13 and TRBJ1-1; D is ambiguous. This TCR was recovered from a man aged 25-40 years in good health and CMV-seronegative. The sample comprised PBMCs. Here the CDR3 reads CASSPRVTTEAFF. The CDR3 DNA follows: TGTGCCAGCAGCCCCCGGGTAACCACTGAAGCTTTCTTT. The full variable domain, completed using reference TRBV13 and TRBJ1-1, is AAGVIQSPRHLIKEKRETATLKCYPIPRHDTVYWYQQGPGQDPQFLISFYEKMQSDKGSIPDRFSAQQFSDYHSELNMSSLELGDSALYFCASSPRVTTEAFFGQGTRLTVV.